This T cell receptor (beta chain) is drawn from a study of shared clonotypes between healthy human individuals. Study-level information: CD8 memory received one plate per donor, CD8 naive two, CD4 memory three and CD4 naive three.

CD8 cells classed as naive were CD45RO-negative and positively selected for CCR7, excluding terminally differentiated effector memory CD45RA+ cells. Original processing notes: Because ImmunoSEQ provided only junction sequences with no quality scores, the filtering differed. The method was immunoSEQ multiplex PCR; TCRdb's version includes in-frame clones alone and lacks a portion of them. V and J calls and clone size are given by that table; D and trimming were obtained from the DNA. The top ten hold more than 1.5% of the sample, which has about 2.1 million clones, 93% seen once. This CDR3 has 15 residues. Trimming shortened V by 2 bases and J by 4 bases, and 11 bases separated the two germline ends. The germline CDR1 and CDR2 sequences are MDHEN and SYDVKM.

The specimen sequenced was naive CD8+ T cells from PBMCs. V usage is TRBV28 and J usage is TRBJ1-4; TRBD1 is a possible D gene (5 bases). The TCR was taken from a man aged 18 to 35 in good health. Some clones in this sample may be carry-over from other donors' samples. CDR3 bases: TGTGCCAGCAGTTTAGGGGCCACAGATAATGAAAAACTGTTTTTT. It codes for CASSLGATDNEKLFF.